Following are 20 T cell receptor beta chains from one sample sequenced in a study of shared clonotypes between healthy human individuals. It was CD45RO-negative cells, positively selected for CCR7, that made up naive CD8 cells, with terminally differentiated effector memory CD45RA+ cells excluded. Only in-frame clones appear in the TCRdb table, and some are missing; sequencing was by immunoSEQ multiplex PCR. In the table there are about 600,000 clones, 95% to 96% of which are singletons. The sequenced sample consisted of naive CD8+ T cells sorted from blood. The receptors derive from a woman between 25 and 40 years old in good health.

This chain uses TRBV10-2 with TRBJ2-7, with D tentatively TRBD1 or TRBD2 (6 bases each). CDR1 is WSHSY and CDR2 is SAAADI in the germline V gene. The CDR3 extends over 12 amino acids. The V gene lost 7 bases and the J gene lost 6 bases, with 13 bases spanning the gap. The DNA of the CDR3 is TGCGCCAGCATCGGAACGGGGGCCGAGCAGTACTTC. This translates into CASIGTGAEQYF.

The rearrangement joins TRBV28 to TRBJ1-1; no clear D gene. V lost 6 bases to trimming and J lost 0 bases, with 11 bases between them. CDR1 and CDR2 from the germline V gene are MDHEN and SYDVKM. The CDR3 loop spans 14 amino acids. CDR3 protein: CASSYTLLNTEAFF. The CDR3 nucleotides read TGTGCCAGCAGCTACACATTATTGAACACTGAAGCTTTCTTT.

V and J are TRBV7-8 and TRBJ2-2, with TRBD2 matching over 7 bases. The germline V gene has CDR1 SGHVS and CDR2 FQNEAQ. The V segment lost 2 bases and the J segment 6 bases; nucleotides outside the gene matches: 3. The CDR3 has 14 amino acids. In DNA form, the CDR3 reads TGTGCCAGCAGCTTATATGGGGGGGCCGGGGAGCTGTTTTTT. Translated, it gives CASSLYGGAGELFF.

The table lists this clone with a count of one. Other DNA sequences in the same sample also yield this CDR3. CDR3 DNA sequence: TGTGCCAGTAGTATGGAGGGGGCTTACACCGGGGAGCTGTTTTTT. It is translated as CASSMEGAYTGELFF. The V gene is TRBV19, the J gene TRBJ2-2, with D perhaps TRBD1 (7 bases). Germline lookup yields CDR1 LNHDA and CDR2 SQIVND (reference sequence). The CDR3 sequence is 15 residues long. V was cut by 3 bases and J by 3 bases, with 11 bases left in between.

The chain employs TRBV15 and TRBJ2-5; D gene uncertain. Trimming pared 0 bases from V and 0 bases from J, leaving 8 bases between. The germline V gene has CDR1 LNHNV and CDR2 YYDKDF (reference sequence). CDR3 length: 15 amino acids. The CDR3 DNA reads as TGTGCCACCAGCAGAGATTTGGGTCACCAAGAGACCCAGTACTTC. The encoded protein is CATSRDLGHQETQYF.

The chain carries TRBV7-9 and TRBJ2-5; TRBD1 agrees at 8 bases. There are 14 residues in the CDR3. The ends lost 6 bases at V and 0 bases at J; junction bases unmatched: 3. Germline V gene lookup returns CDR1 SEHNR and CDR2 FQNEAQ (reference sequence). This CDR3 is CASSEDRDQETQYF. CDR3 in DNA: TGTGCCAGCAGTGAGGACAGGGACCAAGAGACCCAGTACTTC. The full variable domain, completed using reference TRBV7-9 and TRBJ2-5, is DTGVSQNPRHKITKRGQNVTFRCDPISEHNRLYWYRQTLGQGPEFLTYFQNEAQLEKSRLLSDRFSAERPKGSFSTLEIQRTEQGDSAMYLCASSEDRDQETQYFGPGTRLLVL.

This chain uses TRBV27 with TRBJ2-7, with 10 bases matching TRBD2. After removal of 2 bases from V and 12 bases from J, the junction contained 7 bases not matched to a gene. Germline assignment: CDR1 MNHEY and CDR2 SMNVEV (reference sequence). This CDR3 contains 13 residues. CDR3 coding DNA: TGTGCCAGCAGTTTACTAGCGGGAGCGTGGGTGTACTTC. It encodes CASSLLAGAWVYF.

This rearrangement joins TRBV5-5 to TRBJ2-5; possible D gene TRBD2, 6 bases. The V end lost 0 bases, the J end lost 5 bases, and 11 bases lay between the germline ends. The germline CDR1 and CDR2 sequences are SGHKS and YYEKEE (reference sequence). The CDR3 loop spans 14 amino acids. The CDR3 DNA is TGTGCCAGCAGCTTGGGGGAGGTGTGGGAGACCCAGTACTTC. Residues: CASSLGEVWETQYF.

In this sample, this clone turned up once. The chain employs TRBV6-5 and TRBJ2-7; D not certain. The germline CDR1 and CDR2 sequences are MNHEY and SVGAGI. This CDR3 is built from 15 residues. The ends were cut back, 0 bases at V and 2 bases at J, with 11 bases in the middle. The CDR3, as DNA: TGTGCCAGCAGTTACTCGAACGGTTTCACCTACGAGCAGTACTTC. Translation gives CASSYSNGFTYEQYF.

The genes are TRBV27 and TRBJ2-5; D might be TRBD2 (6 bases). The end of the DNA is better explained by TRBJ2-7, so the J call may be wrong. The CDR3 runs to 16 residues. The germline V gene has CDR1 MNHEY and CDR2 SMNVEV (reference sequence). CDR3 sequence: CASSFSAGPSSYEQYF. DNA of the CDR3: TGTGCCAGCAGTTTTAGTGCGGGGCCCAGCTCCTACGAGCAGTACTTC.

CDR3 residues: CASRMTGTNTEAFF. For the CDR3, the DNA is TGTGCCAGCAGGATGACAGGGACGAACACTGAAGCTTTCTTT. The gene calls are TRBV27 and TRBJ1-1; 7 nucleotides align to TRBD1. Per the germline V gene, CDR1 is MNHEY and CDR2 is SMNVEV (reference sequence). This CDR3 has 14 amino acids. Trimming took 6 bases from V and 1 from J; bases not matched to a gene: 5.

V usage is TRBV6-6 and J usage is TRBJ1-1, with D maybe TRBD1 (6 bases). The CDR3 runs to 13 residues. Germline CDR1 reads MNHNY; CDR2 reads SVGAGI (reference sequence). Trimming pared 4 bases from V and 6 bases from J, leaving 12 bases between. CDR3 in amino acids: CASSFTGRAEAFF. DNA of the CDR3: TGTGCCAGCAGTTTTACAGGGCGGGCTGAAGCTTTCTTT.

The gene calls are TRBV6-1 and TRBJ2-7, with D possibly TRBD1 on 6 matching bases. Looked up from germline, CDR1 is MNHNS and CDR2 is SASEGT. CDR3 length: 14 residues. V lost 5 bases, J lost 5 bases, and 16 bases lay in between. DNA of the CDR3: TGTGCCAGCAGTCCTCAGGGGTTGGTCGACGAGCAGTACTTC. Translation gives CASSPQGLVDEQYF.

This sequence joins TRBV10-3 and TRBJ2-7; maybe TRBD1 (6 bases). Germline V CDR1 and CDR2: ENHRY, SYGVKD. The ends were cut back, 11 bases at V and 0 bases at J, with 17 bases in the middle. The CDR3 is 14 amino acids. The CDR3 here is CAVRVDSNSYEQYF. CDR3 DNA: TGTGCCGTCCGCGTGGACAGCAACTCCTACGAGCAGTACTTC.

V is TRBV5-5 and J is TRBJ2-7, with D hard to call. The CDR3 length is 14 residues. The germline V gene encodes CDR1 SGHKS and CDR2 YYEKEE (reference sequence). The germline V and J ends were trimmed by 0 bases and 3 bases, with 10 bases remaining between them. CDR3 nucleotide sequence: TGTGCCAGCAGCTTGGAACGCGGAAACTACGAGCAGTACTTC. It translates to CASSLERGNYEQYF.

The chain joins TRBV5-5 to TRBJ1-5, with a tentative D call TRBD1 (5 bases). The V and J ends lost 0 bases and 7 bases respectively, with 20 bases between them. CDR1 SGHKS and CDR2 YYEKEE come from the germline V gene (reference sequence). The CDR3 totals 17 residues. The CDR3, as DNA: TGTGCCAGCAGCTTGGAAGGTCGGGGGACCCTCGGACAGCCCCAGCATTTT. Translation gives CASSLEGRGTLGQPQHF. The variable domain in full, with the rest retrieved from reference TRBV5-5 and TRBJ1-5, is DAGVTQSPTHLIKTRGQQVTLRCSPISGHKSVSWYQQVLGQGPQFIFQYYEKEERGRGNFPDRFSARQFPNYSSELNVNALLLGDSALYLCASSLEGRGTLGQPQHFGDGTRLSIL.

This clone was detected only once. The genes are TRBV7-3 and TRBJ2-5, with TRBD2 identical over 8 bases. After removal of 2 bases from V and 5 bases from J, the junction contained 10 bases not matched to a gene. This CDR3 is 16 amino acids long. The germline CDR1 and CDR2 sequences are SGHTA and FQGTGA. The CDR3 coding sequence is TGTGCCAGCAGCTTATTTGCGGGAGGAAGGAGGGAGACCCAGTACTTC. It is translated as CASSLFAGGRRETQYF.

V usage is TRBV10-3 and J usage is TRBJ2-7; a weak D match, TRBD2 (5 bases). Germline-derived CDR1 and CDR2 are ENHRY and SYGVKD. Trimming pared 4 bases from V and 2 bases from J, leaving 12 bases between. This CDR3 is built from 14 residues. This CDR3 reads CAISGGGSTYEQYF. CDR3 bases: TGTGCCATCAGTGGTGGCGGGTCGACCTACGAGCAGTACTTC.

Written as DNA, the CDR3 is TGTGCCAGCAGCTCCGGCACAGATACGCAGTATTTT. This sequence encodes CASSSGTDTQYF. The rearrangement joins TRBV11-3 to TRBJ2-3; D unresolved. There are 12 residues in the CDR3. V lost 4 bases to trimming and J lost 1 base, with 3 bases between them. In germline, CDR1 is SGHNT, CDR2 YENEEA.

Turning to this clone: The identical CDR3 is also encoded by other nucleotide sequences in the sample. The chain combines TRBV19 with TRBJ2-7, with a possible D match to TRBD1 (6 bases). This CDR3 is 14 amino acids long. Per germline, CDR1 LNHDA and CDR2 SQIVND (reference sequence). With 3 bases removed from V and 1 base from J, the gap between germline ends came to 10 bases. In DNA, the CDR3 is TGTGCCAGTAGTATCACAGGGTCATCCTACGAGCAGTACTTC. Its protein product is CASSITGSSYEQYF.